The clone carrying this T cell receptor (beta chain) was counted between two and nine times. Its target is unknown. The data were obtained in a study of beta chain features in type 1 diabetes. Study-level information: There were 90 million to 110 million sorted cells examined across all samples.

Expressed TCRB transcripts were sequenced, since all the RNA that had been isolated was reverse transcribed. Sequencing used immunoSEQ multiplex PCR; TCRdb keeps in-frame clones, though not all of them. There are 350,000 to 400,000 clones in the sample; roughly 13% occur only once, and 0.0085% to 0.012% lies in the top ten. Germline V lookup: CDR1 ENHRY, CDR2 SYGVKD. V lost 6 bases, J lost 4 bases, and 13 bases lay in between. The CDR3 contains 14 residues. Study outcomes and limitations: TCRB CDR3s were moderately but significantly shorter in Type 1 diabetes patients in all four CD4+ subsets. VDJ junctions sequenced from type 1 diabetes patients showed fewer insertions and more deletions.

The rearrangement links TRBV10-3 to TRBJ2-1; possibly TRBD1 for D (6 bases). The sample consisted of naive CD4+ T cells from blood. The clonotype was recovered from a woman aged 18 to 35 with type 1 diabetes. The CDR3 protein is CAISGTGLYNEQFF. CDR3 bases: TGTGCCATCAGCGGAACAGGGCTTTACAATGAGCAGTTCTTC.